This TCR beta chain was recovered during a study of blood T cell repertoires in COVID-19. The J segment lost 10 bases and the V segment lost 4 bases, leaving 6 bases of the junction unmatched. The CDR3 has 12 residues. Per the germline V gene, CDR1 is SQVTM and CDR2 is ANQGSEA. Study members were between about 18 and 95 years old and lived in fewer than 30 US regions. In the study's own analysis: Reference gene primer amplification yielded estimated nucleated cell counts. Profiling relied on immunoSEQ multiplex PCR, and the TCRdb table lists in-frame clones only, not all of them. The DNA was the basis for D and trimming; V, J and clone size are from that table. The sample includes about 310,000 clones, about 91% seen only once; the top ten take approximately 9.8%.

The TCR was taken from a woman in her thirties or forties who had recovered from COVID-19. The chain recombines TRBV29-1 with TRBJ2-1; the match to TRBD1 covers 8 bases. Sequencing input: PBMCs or T cells enriched from blood (not recorded which). CDR3 residues: CSVVRTGLEQFF. Here the CDR3 DNA reads TGCAGCGTTGTTAGGACAGGGTTGGAGCAGTTCTTC.